The next 29 T cell receptor beta chains were all read from a single sample in a study of blood T cell repertoires in COVID-19. TCRdb's copy holds only in-frame clones and misses some; the assay was immunoSEQ multiplex PCR. The profile covers some 120,000 clones, with 80% to 90% appearing a single time and about 2% taken by the ten largest. Sequencing was carried out using peripheral blood. The receptors shown here come from a woman aged 45-65 years with acute or convalescent COVID-19.

The chain uses TRBV5-1 and TRBJ1-2; D is uncertain. Germline V gene lookup returns CDR1 SGHRS and CDR2 YFSETQ. V was trimmed by 1 base and J by 6 bases, leaving 25 bases between them. This CDR3 region has 18 residues. CDR3 loop: CASSLSNRPANPEDGYTF. DNA of the CDR3: TGCGCCAGCAGCTTGTCTAATAGGCCAGCCAACCCCGAGGATGGCTACACCTTC.

The chain links TRBV2 to TRBJ1-5, with a possible D match to TRBD1 (6 bases). The V and J ends lost 5 bases and 1 base respectively, with 12 bases between them. The CDR3 totals 15 residues. Looked up from germline, CDR1 is SNHLY and CDR2 is FYNNEI. CDR3 sequence (DNA): TGTGCCAGCAGTACGGGACACCTCAGCAATCAGCCCCAGCATTTT. The encoded protein is CASSTGHLSNQPQHF.

The CDR3 coding sequence is TGTGCCAGCAGGGCAGGGTACGGTGGTGAAAAACTGTTTTTT. Residues: CASRAGYGGEKLFF. The genes are TRBV2 and TRBJ1-4; tentatively, D is TRBD1 (5 bases). Germline V lookup: CDR1 SNHLY, CDR2 FYNNEI. The CDR3 length is 14 residues. Trimming removed 6 bases at V and 7 bases at J, with 15 bases between.

This rearrangement joins TRBV6-5 to TRBJ2-7, with TRBD2 matching 7 bases. This CDR3 contains 13 residues. Per the germline V gene, CDR1 is MNHEY and CDR2 is SVGAGI. With V trimmed by 9 bases and J by 4 bases, 9 bases remained unmatched. The CDR3 DNA is TGTGCCAGTTGTCGGGGGGAAGGATACGAGCAGTACTTC. It encodes CASCRGEGYEQYF.

V gene TRBV5-5 combines with J gene TRBJ2-2, with TRBD2 matching over 11 bases. Germline CDR1 reads SGHKS; CDR2 reads YYEKEE (reference sequence). The CDR3 covers 15 residues. J gave up 7 bases and V 5 bases, and 7 bases lay outside the gene matches. The CDR3 DNA sequence: TGTGCCAGCAGAACTAGCGGGAGTATGGGCGGGGAGCTGTTTTTT. Translated, it gives CASRTSGSMGGELFF. Based on the CDR3 plus reference TRBV5-5 and TRBJ2-2, the full variable domain is DAGVTQSPTHLIKTRGQQVTLRCSPISGHKSVSWYQQVLGQGPQFIFQYYEKEERGRGNFPDRFSARQFPNYSSELNVNALLLGDSALYLCASRTSGSMGGELFFGEGSRLTVL.

The chain links TRBV5-1 to TRBJ2-7; 10 positions agree with TRBD2. From germline, CDR1 is SGHRS and CDR2 YFSETQ. With 0 bases clipped from V and 7 bases from J, the junction kept 4 bases outside the gene matches. The CDR3 contains 14 residues. The CDR3: CASSLVLAGVEQYF. CDR3 coding DNA: TGCGCCAGCAGCTTGGTTCTAGCGGGGGTTGAGCAGTACTTC.

This rearrangement joins TRBV19 to TRBJ2-7; 7 nucleotides agree with TRBD2. The CDR3 totals 15 residues. CDR1 is LNHDA, CDR2 SQIVND, per germline (reference sequence). Trimming removed 3 bases from V and 1 base from J; junction bases left unmatched: 6. The CDR3 nucleotides read TGTGCCAGTAGTATTAACACGGGGGGTTCCTACGAGCAGTACTTC. Protein product: CASSINTGGSYEQYF.

V is TRBV7-2 and J is TRBJ1-2; D is possibly TRBD1 (5 bases). The ends were cut back, 5 bases at V and 7 bases at J, with 11 bases in the middle. Germline V gene data show CDR1 as SGHTA and CDR2 as FQGNSA. This CDR3 contains 12 residues. The chain's CDR3 is CASSPDTSGYTF. The CDR3 bases are TGTGCCAGCAGCCCGGACACCTCTGGCTACACCTTC.

This chain uses TRBV12-3 or TRBV12-4 with TRBJ2-7; D not resolved. CDR3 length: 13 amino acids. V was shortened by 0 bases and J by 1 base, with 4 bases between the two germline ends. This chain's CDR3 is CASSLAGSYEQYF. DNA for the CDR3: TGTGCCAGCAGTTTAGCCGGTTCCTACGAGCAGTACTTC.

This chain joins TRBV2 and TRBJ1-5; the D gene is possibly TRBD1 (6 bases). V dropped 4 bases and J dropped 5 bases, with 12 bases sitting between them. The CDR3 totals 14 residues. Germline values: CDR1 SNHLY, CDR2 FYNNEI. CDR3 region: CASSVQGSDQPQHF. The CDR3 DNA reads as TGTGCCAGCAGTGTTCAGGGGTCCGATCAGCCCCAGCATTTT.

The rearrangement links TRBV18 to TRBJ1-5, with D perhaps matching TRBD1 (6 bases). V was pared by 3 bases and J by 0 bases, with 9 bases between. The CDR3 is 15 residues long. Germline values: CDR1 KGHSH, CDR2 LQKENI. Here the CDR3 reads CASSPNRASNQPQHF. DNA of the CDR3: TGTGCCAGCTCACCGAACAGGGCTAGCAATCAGCCCCAGCATTTT.

The V call is TRBV30, the J call TRBJ1-1; TRBD1 matches 8 bases. The CDR3 runs 13 residues. V lost 5 bases, J lost 1 base, and 3 bases stayed unmatched. Germline V gene data show CDR1 as GTSNPN and CDR2 as SVGIG (reference sequence). For the CDR3, the DNA is TGTGCCTGGGGACAGGGTTCGAACACTGAAGCTTTCTTT. Protein product: CAWGQGSNTEAFF.

The V and J genes are TRBV14 and TRBJ1-1, with TRBD1 matching 7 bases. The V gene's germline CDR1 is SGHDN and CDR2 FVKESK. The V gene end was trimmed by 3 bases and the J gene end by 5 bases; junction bases not matched to a gene: 6. The CDR3 totals 14 residues. This chain's CDR3 is CASSHGSGGTEAFF. The CDR3 DNA sequence: TGTGCCAGCAGCCACGGTTCAGGGGGGACTGAAGCTTTCTTT.

The chain recombines TRBV5-8 with TRBJ2-5; TRBD1 agrees at 10 bases. Germline CDR1 SGHTS, CDR2 YDEGEE. The CDR3 is 18 amino acids. After removal of 0 bases from V and 5 bases from J, the junction contained 13 bases not matched to a gene. The CDR3 protein is CASSLAVVGQGYTETQYF. The CDR3 nucleotides read TGTGCCAGCAGCTTGGCCGTTGTGGGACAGGGGTATACGGAGACCCAGTACTTC.

The chain employs TRBV29-1 and TRBJ2-3; D may be TRBD2 (5 bases). Germline CDR1 and CDR2: SQVTM and ANQGSEA. V shed 7 bases and J shed 1 base, with 18 bases lying between them. The CDR3 covers 15 residues. CDR3 protein: CSAHNTGSGTDTQYF. The CDR3 nucleotides read TGCAGCGCCCACAATACTGGGAGCGGCACAGATACGCAGTATTTT.

This clone was recorded only once. This sequence joins TRBV12-3 or TRBV12-4 and TRBJ1-2; D is unresolved. The CDR3 length is 12 residues. V lost 5 bases and J 7 bases, leaving 11 bases between the germline ends. Here the CDR3 reads CASSSPAGGYTF. CDR3 DNA: TGTGCCAGCAGTAGCCCGGCGGGTGGCTACACCTTC.

The V call is TRBV27, the J call TRBJ1-1; D is possibly TRBD1 (5 bases). The V end lost 5 bases, the J end lost 4 bases, and 11 bases lay between the germline ends. The germline V gene encodes CDR1 MNHEY and CDR2 SMNVEV (reference sequence). CDR3 length: 13 residues. The CDR3 DNA reads TGTGCCAGCAGTCTTTCTCAGGGCACTGAAGCTTTCTTT. Residues: CASSLSQGTEAFF.

The chain couples TRBV5-1 to TRBJ1-1; no firm D call. The CDR3 is made up of 14 amino acids. Germline V gene sequence: CDR1 SGHRS, CDR2 YFSETQ. V lost 4 bases and J lost 1, with 11 bases in between. The CDR3 reads CASSIDVRNTEAFF. The CDR3 nucleotides read TGCGCCAGCAGCATAGATGTTAGGAACACTGAAGCTTTCTTT.

CDR3 loop: CATSDPRVVRGYTF. CDR3 DNA: TGTGCCACCAGTGACCCCAGGGTAGTAAGGGGCTACACCTTC. J is TRBJ1-2 and V is TRBV24-1; maybe TRBD1 (5 bases). V was clipped by 4 bases and J by 8 bases, with 16 bases between them. CDR1 is KGHDR and CDR2 is SFDVKD in the germline V gene. This CDR3 spans 14 amino acids.

The chain joins TRBV10-3 to TRBJ2-5; 8 nucleotides match TRBD2. Germline loops: CDR1 ENHRY, CDR2 SYGVKD. V lost 8 bases to trimming and J lost 5 bases; unmatched junction nucleotides: 16. The CDR3 has 16 residues. CDR3 region: CAIDNTGGASSETQYF. CDR3 sequence (DNA): TGTGCCATCGACAATACGGGGGGGGCTTCATCTGAGACCCAGTACTTC.

The rearrangement links TRBV5-4 to TRBJ1-2; the D is unclear. V was cut by 0 bases and J by 9 bases, with 15 bases left in between. The CDR3 loop spans 14 amino acids. Germline V gene sequence: CDR1 SGHNT, CDR2 YYREEE (reference sequence). The CDR3 nucleotides are TGTGCCAGCAGCTTGGAGAGCGGCGTCGTACGCTACACCTTC. This encodes CASSLESGVVRYTF.

This rearrangement joins TRBV11-3 to TRBJ1-1; D is unresolved. Trimming stripped 3 bases from V and 6 bases from J, with 11 bases between. Germline CDR1 is SGHNT and CDR2 is YENEEA. This CDR3 has 13 amino acids. CDR3 protein: CASSFALEPEAFF. The DNA of the CDR3 is TGTGCCAGCAGCTTCGCCCTGGAGCCTGAAGCTTTCTTT.

This clone was seen just once. The chain links TRBV12-3 or TRBV12-4 to TRBJ2-7, with D possibly being TRBD1 (6 bases). Between the trimmed V and J ends, which lost 6 bases and 1 base, there was a span of 10 bases. There are 13 residues in the CDR3. The CDR3 region has the DNA TGTGCCAGCAGCCTTGGACAGTCCTACGAGCAGTACTTC. It encodes CASSLGQSYEQYF.

CDR3 sequence: CASSIDRNYGYTF. CDR3 sequence (DNA): TGTGCCAGCAGCATCGACAGGAACTATGGCTACACCTTC. This sequence joins TRBV9 and TRBJ1-2; the D gene is possibly TRBD1 (6 bases). The germline CDR1 and CDR2 sequences are SGDLS and YYNGEE. There are 13 residues in the CDR3. The V gene lost 4 bases and the J gene lost 2 bases, with 9 bases spanning the gap.

The V call is TRBV18, the J call TRBJ1-2, with D tentatively TRBD1 (5 bases). Germline CDR1 KGHSH, CDR2 LQKENI. The CDR3 spans 13 residues. Trimming stripped 5 bases from V and 1 base from J, with 8 bases between. The CDR3 reads CASSSGGNYGYTF. The CDR3 nucleotides are TGTGCCAGCTCATCCGGGGGTAACTATGGCTACACCTTC.

The chain links TRBV18 to TRBJ2-7; 7 nucleotides agree with TRBD1. Trimming removed 2 bases from V and 5 bases from J; junction bases left unmatched: 6. The CDR3 loop spans 14 amino acids. Germline-derived CDR1 and CDR2 are KGHSH and LQKENI. The CDR3 loop is CASSPSHTGDEQYF. DNA for the CDR3: TGTGCCAGCTCACCAAGTCACACAGGGGACGAGCAGTACTTC.

V and J are TRBV9 and TRBJ1-6; D gene uncertain. CDR1 is SGDLS and CDR2 is YYNGEE in the germline V gene. Between the trimmed V and J ends, which lost 0 bases and 5 bases, there was a span of 12 bases. The CDR3 is 16 residues long. The CDR3 DNA is TGTGCCAGCAGCGTAGCTAGATGGCCCGATAATTCACCCCTCCACTTT. It translates to CASSVARWPDNSPLHF.

The chain uses TRBV5-5 and TRBJ1-4; 8 bases are a match to TRBD1. Germline V lookup: CDR1 SGHKS, CDR2 YYEKEE (reference sequence). Trimming cost V 4 bases and J 0 bases; bases outside gene matches: 2. There are 15 residues in the CDR3. DNA for the CDR3: TGTGCCAGCAGCCCACAGGGGGCAACTAATGAAAAACTGTTTTTT. Its protein is CASSPQGATNEKLFF.

The chain combines TRBV5-1 with TRBJ1-1, with D unclear. The CDR3 is 13 amino acids. The germline V gene has CDR1 SGHRS and CDR2 YFSETQ. Trimming shortened V by 4 bases and J by 3 bases, and 10 bases separated the two germline ends. CDR3 amino acids: CASSRTQDTEAFF. DNA of the CDR3: TGCGCCAGCAGCAGAACTCAGGACACTGAAGCTTTCTTT.